What follows is one T cell receptor beta chain and its context. Its antigen is unidentified. The sample originates from a study of neurological immune-mediated disorders. Trimming removed 4 bases from V and 2 bases from J; junction bases left unmatched: 7. The CDR3 is made up of 17 amino acids. Germline V gene data show CDR1 as MNHEY and CDR2 as SVGAGI. Each CDR3 protein gets one entry after TCRdb re-called the 5' RACE reads with MiXCR. The sample contains about 55,000 distinct CDR3 sequences, roughly 4.4% of which appear only once. Study observations and caveats: The study phylogenetically grouped the repertoires of 18 of 34 multiple sclerosis patients into one related-CDR3 cluster, a possible signature.

This chain joins TRBV6-5 and TRBJ2-3; 12 nucleotides agree with TRBD1. The sample comprised PBMCs. This TCR derives from a man over 45 with multiple sclerosis. The CDR3, as DNA: TGTGCCAGCAGTTGGGGGACAGGGGGCGATTTCACAGATACGCAGTATTTT. It encodes CASSWGTGGDFTDTQYF.